The rows below give T cell receptor beta chains drawn from one sample of a study of OX40 agonist ivuxolimab in advanced cancers. The protocol was immunoSEQ multiplex PCR, while the TCRdb copy is restricted to in-frame clones and leaves out a portion. This table holds approximately 74,000 clones, just over 90% found once. This material consisted of CD4+ or CD8+ T cells sorted from blood, taken in a trial of the OX40 agonist ivuxolimab. Receptors were obtained from an adult with an advanced solid tumor such as melanoma, head and neck, liver or kidney cancer. Each CDR3 is given without its conserved first and last residue. A row's size may be missing; if present it is once, few, many or a size class.

v_call	j_call	clone_size	cdr3_aa
TRBV13	TRBJ1-1	-	ASSLVLGGTKLNTEAF
TRBV11-2	TRBJ1-1	-	ASSHWDPGQA
TRBV4-1	TRBJ2-1	-	ASSQDGREAYNEQF
TRBV7-9	TRBJ2-7	-	ASSYRTLAGYSYEQY
TRBV9	TRBJ2-5	-	ASSPPTGSQETQY
TRBV7-9	TRBJ2-5	-	ASSLGVAAYQETQY
TRBV4-3	TRBJ2-7	-	ASSPWTGGSTLEQY
TRBV5-1	TRBJ2-7	-	ASRLAGDYEQY
TRBV19	TRBJ1-4	-	ASSIGPPGALGEKLF
TRBV6-5	TRBJ1-4	-	ASSTGTGGKKLF
TRBV7-9	TRBJ1-1	-	ASSFTWTAPNTEAF
TRBV6-1	TRBJ2-1	-	ASSVPATRGNEQF
TRBV2	TRBJ1-5	-	ASSDGDGLGQPQH
TRBV5-6	TRBJ2-1	few	ASSLGASGRASNEQF
TRBV11-2	TRBJ2-1	-	ASSPWAGASYNEQF
TRBV4-3	TRBJ2-1	-	ASSPREGSEQF
TRBV7-9	TRBJ2-7	-	ASGGQGGVEQY
TRBV30	TRBJ1-3	-	AWTGNTIY
TRBV7-9	TRBJ2-5	-	ASSLDHNSETQY
TRBV4-2	TRBJ1-1	few	ASSQDPAAMNTEAF
TRBV29-1	TRBJ2-1	-	SVVRSGGNEQF
TRBV19	TRBJ2-5	once	ASTIGPGGSQETQY
TRBV28	TRBJ2-1	-	ASSLEASDNEQF
TRBV27	TRBJ1-2	-	ASTGGGGYT
TRBV19	TRBJ2-5	-	ASSPTVTGREGETQY
TRBV15	TRBJ1-2	-	ATSRDVALRGSYGYT
TRBV13	TRBJ2-2	-	ASSLGFLELRSAGELF
TRBV5-6	TRBJ2-7	few	ASSLAALSIYEQY
TRBV4-2	TRBJ2-5	-	ASSSQEKETQY
TRBV7-9	TRBJ2-3	-	ASSYTSTDTQY
TRBV9	TRBJ1-1	-	ASSPEGFTEAF
TRBV9	TRBJ1-4	-	ASSAWGSTNEKLF
TRBV30	TRBJ1-2	-	AWSGVNYGYT
TRBV4-1	TRBJ2-1	-	ASSQGRGGVSSYNEQF
TRBV9	TRBJ1-1	-	ASSGNPGTGVGEAF
TRBV11-2	TRBJ2-7	-	ASSLIRRAYEQY
TRBV5-4	TRBJ2-1	-	ASSLGGSRYNEQF
TRBV19	TRBJ1-1	-	ASRRYGNTEAF
TRBV7-6	TRBJ2-7	once	ASSFARFDEQY
TRBV29-1	TRBJ2-1	-	SVEGGYRNEQF
TRBV27	TRBJ1-4	-	ASSLSSGMGEKLF
TRBV9	TRBJ2-1	-	ASSVELAGGNNEQF
TRBV6-5	TRBJ1-4	-	ASSYAGEKLF
TRBV7-3	TRBJ2-1	-	ASSLGTSGNYNEQF
TRBV28	TRBJ2-3	-	ASSAGQSTDTQY
TRBV5-4	TRBJ2-2	-	ASSSGTLNTGELF
TRBV9	TRBJ2-1	-	ASSEGLAGVYNEQF
TRBV30	TRBJ2-7	-	AWSEGQGYEQY
TRBV4-1	TRBJ2-1	-	ASRAGSYNEQF
TRBV5-4	TRBJ2-7	-	ASSLALDPANYYEQY
TRBV6-1	TRBJ2-7	-	ASSGPRRDNSYEQY
TRBV11-2	TRBJ2-5	-	ASSLQDRGQETQY
TRBV14	TRBJ2-7	-	ASSQDLGLDEQY